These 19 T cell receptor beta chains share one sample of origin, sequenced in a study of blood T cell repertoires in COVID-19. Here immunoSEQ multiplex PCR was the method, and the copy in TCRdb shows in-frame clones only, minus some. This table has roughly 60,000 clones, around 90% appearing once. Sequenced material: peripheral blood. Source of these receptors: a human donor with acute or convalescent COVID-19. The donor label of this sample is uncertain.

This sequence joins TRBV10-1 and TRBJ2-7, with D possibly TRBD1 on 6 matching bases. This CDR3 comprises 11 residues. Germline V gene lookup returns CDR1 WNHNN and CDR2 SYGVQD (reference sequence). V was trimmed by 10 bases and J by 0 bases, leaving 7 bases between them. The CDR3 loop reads CAMGASYEQYF. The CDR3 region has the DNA TGCGCCATGGGGGCCTCCTACGAGCAGTACTTC.

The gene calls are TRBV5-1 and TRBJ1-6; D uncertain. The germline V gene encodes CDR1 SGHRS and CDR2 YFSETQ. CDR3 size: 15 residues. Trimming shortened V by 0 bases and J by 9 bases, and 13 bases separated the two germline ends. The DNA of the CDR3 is TGCGCCAGCAGCTTGGAAAGACTCCCGGGTTCACCCCTCCACTTT. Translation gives CASSLERLPGSPLHF.

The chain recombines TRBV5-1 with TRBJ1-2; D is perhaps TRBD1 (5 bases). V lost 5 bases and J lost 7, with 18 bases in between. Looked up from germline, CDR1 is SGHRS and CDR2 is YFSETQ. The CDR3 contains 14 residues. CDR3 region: CASRVPYQRGGYTF. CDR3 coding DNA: TGCGCCAGCAGAGTTCCCTACCAAAGGGGTGGCTACACCTTC.

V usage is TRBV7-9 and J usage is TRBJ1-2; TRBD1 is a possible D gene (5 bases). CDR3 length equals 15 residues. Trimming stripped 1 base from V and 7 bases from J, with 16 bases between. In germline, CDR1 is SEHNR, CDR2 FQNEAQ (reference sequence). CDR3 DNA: TGTGCCAGCAGCTTAGAGTTGGCAGGGTCGGGTGGCTACACCTTC. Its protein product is CASSLELAGSGGYTF.

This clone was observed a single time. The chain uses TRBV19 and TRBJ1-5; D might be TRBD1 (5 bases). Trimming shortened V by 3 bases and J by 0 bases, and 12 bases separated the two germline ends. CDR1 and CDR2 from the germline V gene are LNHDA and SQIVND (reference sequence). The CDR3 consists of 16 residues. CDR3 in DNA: TGTGCCAGTAGTATGGCGGGGCTCTATAGCAATCAGCCCCAGCATTTT. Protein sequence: CASSMAGLYSNQPQHF.

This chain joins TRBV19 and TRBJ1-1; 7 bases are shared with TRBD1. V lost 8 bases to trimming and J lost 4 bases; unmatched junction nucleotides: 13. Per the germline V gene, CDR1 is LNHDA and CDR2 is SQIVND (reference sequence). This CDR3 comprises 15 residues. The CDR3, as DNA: TGTGCCAGTCAAGACAGGGATTTCAGGGTCACTGAAGCTTTCTTT. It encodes CASQDRDFRVTEAFF.

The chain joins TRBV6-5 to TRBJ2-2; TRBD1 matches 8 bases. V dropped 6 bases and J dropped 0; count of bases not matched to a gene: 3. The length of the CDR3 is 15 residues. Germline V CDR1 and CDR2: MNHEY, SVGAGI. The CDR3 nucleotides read TGTGCCAGCAGGAGGACAGGGACGAACACCGGGGAGCTGTTTTTT. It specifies CASRRTGTNTGELFF.

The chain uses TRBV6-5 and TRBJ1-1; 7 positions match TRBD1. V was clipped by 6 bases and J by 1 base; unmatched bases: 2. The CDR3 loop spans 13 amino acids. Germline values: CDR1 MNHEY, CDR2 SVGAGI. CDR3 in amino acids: CASRRQGNTEAFF. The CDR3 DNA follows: TGTGCCAGCAGGAGACAGGGGAACACTGAAGCTTTCTTT.

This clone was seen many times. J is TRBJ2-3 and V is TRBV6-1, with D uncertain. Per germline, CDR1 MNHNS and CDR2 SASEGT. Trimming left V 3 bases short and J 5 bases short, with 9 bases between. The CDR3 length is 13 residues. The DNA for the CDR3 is TGTGCCAGCAGTGATCTTTACGGAGATACGCAGTATTTT. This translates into CASSDLYGDTQYF.

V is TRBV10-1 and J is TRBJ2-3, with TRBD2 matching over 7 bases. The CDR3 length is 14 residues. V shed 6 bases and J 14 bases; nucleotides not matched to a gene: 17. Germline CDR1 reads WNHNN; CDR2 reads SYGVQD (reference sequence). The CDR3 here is CASSVSGSTSPLYF. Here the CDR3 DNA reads TGCGCCAGCAGCGTTAGTGGGTCGACTAGCCCGCTGTATTTT.

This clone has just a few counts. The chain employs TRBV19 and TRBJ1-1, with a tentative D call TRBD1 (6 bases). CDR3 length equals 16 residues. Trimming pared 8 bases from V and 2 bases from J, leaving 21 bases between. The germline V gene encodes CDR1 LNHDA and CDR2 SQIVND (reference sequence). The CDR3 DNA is TGTGCCAGTGCGGATAATAGGGGGTCGGGCAACACTGAAGCTTTCTTT. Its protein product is CASADNRGSGNTEAFF.

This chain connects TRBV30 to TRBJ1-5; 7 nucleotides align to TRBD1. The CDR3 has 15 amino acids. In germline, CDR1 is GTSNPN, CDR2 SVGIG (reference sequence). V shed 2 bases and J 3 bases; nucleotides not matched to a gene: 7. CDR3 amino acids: CAWSKGTAINQPQHF. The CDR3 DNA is TGTGCCTGGAGTAAAGGGACAGCAATCAATCAGCCCCAGCATTTT.

The CDR3 here is CASMQGDSTDTQYF. DNA for the CDR3: TGTGCCAGCATGCAGGGGGATAGCACAGATACGCAGTATTTT. The chain recombines TRBV27 with TRBJ2-3; TRBD1 aligns across 7 bases. Germline V lookup: CDR1 MNHEY, CDR2 SMNVEV (reference sequence). The V segment lost 7 bases and the J segment 0 bases; nucleotides outside the gene matches: 4. This CDR3 has 14 amino acids.

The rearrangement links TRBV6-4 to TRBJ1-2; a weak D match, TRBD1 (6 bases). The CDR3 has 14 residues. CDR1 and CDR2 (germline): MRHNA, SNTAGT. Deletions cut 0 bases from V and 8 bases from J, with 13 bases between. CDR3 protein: CASSDSEDSTGYTF. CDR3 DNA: TGTGCCAGCAGTGACTCAGAGGACAGTACCGGCTACACCTTC.

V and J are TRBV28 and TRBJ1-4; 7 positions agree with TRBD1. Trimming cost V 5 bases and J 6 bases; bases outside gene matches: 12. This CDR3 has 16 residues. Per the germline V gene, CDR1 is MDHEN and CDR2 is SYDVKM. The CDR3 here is CASSTLLGGMDEKLFF. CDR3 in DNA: TGTGCCAGCAGTACTCTGCTAGGGGGCATGGATGAAAAACTGTTTTTT.

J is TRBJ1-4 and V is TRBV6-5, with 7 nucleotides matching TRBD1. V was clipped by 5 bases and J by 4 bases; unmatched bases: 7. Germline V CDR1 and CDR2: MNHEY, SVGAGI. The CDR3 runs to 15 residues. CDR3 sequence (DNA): TGTGCCAGCAGTATCTCCGGGACAGTTAATGAAAAACTGTTTTTT. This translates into CASSISGTVNEKLFF.

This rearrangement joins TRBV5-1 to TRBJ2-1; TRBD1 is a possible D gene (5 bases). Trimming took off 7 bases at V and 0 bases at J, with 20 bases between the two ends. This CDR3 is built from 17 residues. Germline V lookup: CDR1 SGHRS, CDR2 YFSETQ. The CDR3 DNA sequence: TGCGCCAGCCAGGGCAAGTGGTCCAGGAACTCCTACAATGAGCAGTTCTTC. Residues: CASQGKWSRNSYNEQFF.

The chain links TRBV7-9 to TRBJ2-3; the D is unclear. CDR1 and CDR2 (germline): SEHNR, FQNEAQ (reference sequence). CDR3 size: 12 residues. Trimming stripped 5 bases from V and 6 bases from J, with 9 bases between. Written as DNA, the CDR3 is TGTGCCAGCAGCCTGACTTCTGATACGCAGTATTTT. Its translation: CASSLTSDTQYF.

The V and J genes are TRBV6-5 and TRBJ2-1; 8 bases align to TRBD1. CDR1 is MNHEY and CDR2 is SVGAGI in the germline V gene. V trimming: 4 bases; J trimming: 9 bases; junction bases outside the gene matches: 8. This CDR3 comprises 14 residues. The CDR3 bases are TGTGCCAGCAGTTCTGACAGGGGTACGGGTGAGCAGTTCTTC. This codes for CASSSDRGTGEQFF.